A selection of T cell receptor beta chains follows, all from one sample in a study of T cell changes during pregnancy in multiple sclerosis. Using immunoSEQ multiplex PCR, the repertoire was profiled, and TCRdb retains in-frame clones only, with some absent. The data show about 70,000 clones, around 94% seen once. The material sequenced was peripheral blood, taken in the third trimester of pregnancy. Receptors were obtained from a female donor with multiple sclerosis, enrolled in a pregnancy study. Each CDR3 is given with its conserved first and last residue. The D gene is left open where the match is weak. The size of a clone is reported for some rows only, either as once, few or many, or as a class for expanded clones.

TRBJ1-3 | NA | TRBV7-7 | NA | CASSLEPGGGSGNTIYF | TGTGCCAGCAGCTTAGAGCCCGGAGGAGGCTCTGGAAACACCATATATTTT
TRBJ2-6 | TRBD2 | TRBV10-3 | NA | CAISDRGGGRGHGANVLTF | TGTGCCATCAGTGACCGCGGGGGGGGACGGGGTCATGGGGCCAACGTCCTGACTTTC
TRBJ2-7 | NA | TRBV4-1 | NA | CASSRGDFSYEQYF | TGCGCCAGCAGCCGGGGGGACTTCTCCTACGAGCAGTACTTC
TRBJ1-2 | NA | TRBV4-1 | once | CASSQEGGVLGGYTF | TGCGCCAGCAGCCAAGAAGGAGGGGTGCTGGGGGGCTACACCTTC
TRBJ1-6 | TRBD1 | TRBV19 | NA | CASSMDRELSPLHF | TGTGCCAGTAGTATGGACAGGGAACTCTCACCCCTCCACTTT
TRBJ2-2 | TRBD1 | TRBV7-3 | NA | CASSPHPLTGDTGELFF | TGTGCCAGCAGCCCCCACCCTCTTACAGGGGACACCGGGGAGCTGTTTTTT
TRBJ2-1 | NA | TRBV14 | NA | CASSPFGGGPGEQFF | TGTGCCAGCAGCCCTTTTGGGGGGGGGCCGGGCGAGCAGTTCTTC
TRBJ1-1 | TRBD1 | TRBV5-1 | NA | CASSTNRGNTEAFF | TGCGCCAGCAGCACCAACAGGGGGAACACTGAAGCTTTCTTT
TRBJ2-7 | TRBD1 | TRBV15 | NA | CATSRDATGIYEQYF | TGTGCCACCAGCAGAGATGCGACAGGGATCTACGAGCAGTACTTC
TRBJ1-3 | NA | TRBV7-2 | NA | CASAYMQGPSGNTIYF | TGTGCCAGCGCTTATATGCAGGGTCCCTCTGGAAACACCATATATTTT
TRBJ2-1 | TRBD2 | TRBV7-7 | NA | CASSSGTSGGNEQFF | TGTGCTAGCAGCTCAGGGACTAGCGGGGGGAATGAGCAGTTCTTC
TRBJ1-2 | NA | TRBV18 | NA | CASSLIQNYGYTF | TGTGCCAGCTCACTAATACAGAACTATGGCTACACCTTC
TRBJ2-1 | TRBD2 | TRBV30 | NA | CAWSSLAGALSSYNEQFF | TGTGCCTGGAGTAGTCTAGCGGGGGCCTTGAGCTCCTACAATGAGCAGTTCTTC
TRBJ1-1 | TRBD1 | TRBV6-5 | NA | CASSYRAGGEAFF | TGTGCCAGCAGTTACAGAGCAGGGGGGGAAGCTTTCTTT
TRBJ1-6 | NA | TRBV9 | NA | CASSVGEGGNSPLHF | TGTGCCAGCAGCGTAGGGGAGGGAGGTAATTCACCCCTCCACTTT
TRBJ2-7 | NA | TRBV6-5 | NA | CASSLDRIYEQYF | TGTGCCAGCAGTTTGGACAGAATCTACGAGCAGTACTTC
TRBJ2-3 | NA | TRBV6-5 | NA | CASRFGGARDTQYF | TGTGCCAGCAGGTTTGGGGGGGCAAGAGATACGCAGTATTTT
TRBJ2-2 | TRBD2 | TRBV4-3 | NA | CASSQEVRTSGSAGELFF | TGCGCCAGCAGCCAAGAAGTGCGGACTAGCGGGAGTGCCGGGGAGCTGTTTTTT
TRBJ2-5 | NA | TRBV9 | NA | CASSVEGAGQETQYF | TGTGCCAGCAGCGTAGAGGGAGCGGGCCAAGAGACCCAGTACTTC
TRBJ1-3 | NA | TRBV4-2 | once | CASNSGGANSGNTIYF | TGTGCCAGCAACAGCGGCGGGGCGAACTCTGGAAACACCATATATTTT
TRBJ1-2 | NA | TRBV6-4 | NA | CASSESGGLDYGYTF | TGTGCCAGCAGTGAATCTGGGGGCCTGGACTATGGCTACACCTTC
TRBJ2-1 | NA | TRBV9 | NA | CASSNGPGDNEQFF | TGTGCCAGCAGCAACGGACCGGGGGACAATGAGCAGTTCTTC
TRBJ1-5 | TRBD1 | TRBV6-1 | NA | CASSDRGTQPQHF | TGTGCCAGCAGCGACAGGGGGACTCAGCCCCAGCATTTT
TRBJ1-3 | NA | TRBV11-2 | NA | CASSLGEGSGNTIYF | TGTGCCAGCAGCCTCGGGGAGGGCTCTGGAAACACCATATATTTT
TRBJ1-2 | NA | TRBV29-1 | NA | CSTWGGSGYGYTF | TGCAGCACCTGGGGGGGATCGGGCTATGGCTACACCTTC
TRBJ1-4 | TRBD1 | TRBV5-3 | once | CARSLSRGQGAEKLFF | TGTGCCAGAAGCTTGTCTCGCGGACAGGGGGCCGAAAAACTGTTTTTT
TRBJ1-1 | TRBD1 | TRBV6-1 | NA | CASTRQGITEAFF | TGTGCCAGCACCCGACAGGGCATTACTGAAGCTTTCTTT
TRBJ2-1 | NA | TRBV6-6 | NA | CASSSGDSYNEQFF | TGTGCCAGCAGTTCGGGGGACAGTTACAATGAGCAGTTCTTC
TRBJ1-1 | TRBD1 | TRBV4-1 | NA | CASSQEDRDYTEAFF | TGCGCCAGCAGCCAAGAGGACAGGGATTACACTGAAGCTTTCTTT
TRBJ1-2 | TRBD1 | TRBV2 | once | CASSGGTGGYGYTF | TGTGCCAGCAGCGGAGGGACAGGGGGCTATGGCTACACCTTC
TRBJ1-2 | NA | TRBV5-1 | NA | CASSRNENVDYGYTF | TGCGCCAGCAGCCGCAACGAGAATGTAGACTATGGCTACACCTTC
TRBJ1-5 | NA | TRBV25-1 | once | CASSPGGGENQPQHF | TGTGCCAGCAGTCCCGGGGGAGGGGAAAATCAGCCCCAGCATTTT
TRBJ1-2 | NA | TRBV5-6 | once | CASSPTDNFLSYGYTF | TGTGCCAGCAGCCCGACGGACAACTTCCTATCCTATGGCTACACCTTC
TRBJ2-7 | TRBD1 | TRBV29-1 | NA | CSVVGTGAYEQYF | TGCAGCGTTGTAGGGACAGGGGCCTACGAGCAGTACTTC
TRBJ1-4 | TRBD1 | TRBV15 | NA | CATSPDRGRNEKLFF | TGTGCCACCAGCCCGGACAGGGGGAGGAATGAAAAACTGTTTTTT
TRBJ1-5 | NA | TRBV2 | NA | CASSEAIGGQPQHF | TGTGCCAGCAGTGAAGCGATCGGGGGTCAGCCCCAGCATTTT
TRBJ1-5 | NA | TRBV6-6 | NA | CASSYGQGSALQPQHF | TGTGCCAGCAGTTACGGGCAGGGATCTGCTCTTCAGCCCCAGCATTTT